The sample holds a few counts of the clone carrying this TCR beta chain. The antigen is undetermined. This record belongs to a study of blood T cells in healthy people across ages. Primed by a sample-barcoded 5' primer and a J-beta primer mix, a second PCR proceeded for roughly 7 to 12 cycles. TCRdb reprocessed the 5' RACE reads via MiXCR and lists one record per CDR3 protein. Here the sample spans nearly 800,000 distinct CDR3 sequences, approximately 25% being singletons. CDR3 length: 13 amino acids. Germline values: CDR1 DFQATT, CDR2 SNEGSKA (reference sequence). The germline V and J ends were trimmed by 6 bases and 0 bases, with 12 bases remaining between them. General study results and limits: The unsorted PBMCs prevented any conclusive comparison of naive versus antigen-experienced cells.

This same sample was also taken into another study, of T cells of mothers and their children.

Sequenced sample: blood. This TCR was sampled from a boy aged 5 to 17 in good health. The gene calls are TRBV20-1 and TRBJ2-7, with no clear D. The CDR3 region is CSAHGRSSYEQYF. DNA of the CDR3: TGCAGTGCACATGGCAGGAGCTCCTACGAGCAGTACTTC.